This T cell receptor beta chain was identified during a study of PD-L1 blockade in urothelial cancer. About the study: Patients previously received 0 to 3 chemotherapy regimens. Study-wide findings and caveats: Patients with below-median pretreatment blood clonality survived longer.

Synthetic analogs of TCR templates were spiked into every PCR. Using immunoSEQ multiplex PCR, the repertoire was profiled, and TCRdb retains in-frame clones only, with some absent. The table lists 90,000 to 120,000 clones, about nine tenths of them singletons. Per germline, CDR1 MDHEN and CDR2 SYDVKM. The CDR3 length is 17 residues. V was clipped by 4 bases and J by 1 base, with 17 bases between them. With regard to this clone: Its antigen is not known.

Patients had locally advanced or metastatic urothelial carcinoma. The sequenced sample was PBMCs, obtained around atezolizumab (anti-PD-L1) treatment. This receptor was taken from a woman older than 75 with urothelial cancer. The V call is TRBV28, the J call TRBJ1-5, with D perhaps TRBD1 (6 bases). CDR3 sequence (DNA): TGTGCCAGCAGTTCAGGTAGGGGGGGAGGAAGCAATCAGCCCCAGCATTTT. Amino acids: CASSSGRGGGSNQPQHF.